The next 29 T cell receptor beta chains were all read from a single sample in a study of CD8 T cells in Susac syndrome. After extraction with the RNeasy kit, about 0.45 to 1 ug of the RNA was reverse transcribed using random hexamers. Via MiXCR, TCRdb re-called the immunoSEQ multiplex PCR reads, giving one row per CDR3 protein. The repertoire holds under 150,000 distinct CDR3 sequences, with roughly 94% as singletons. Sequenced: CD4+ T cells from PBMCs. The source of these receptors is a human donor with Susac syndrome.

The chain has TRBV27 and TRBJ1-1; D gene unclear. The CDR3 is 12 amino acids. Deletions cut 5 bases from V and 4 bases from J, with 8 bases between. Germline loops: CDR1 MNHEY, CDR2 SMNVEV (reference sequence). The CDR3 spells CASSPPSTEAFF. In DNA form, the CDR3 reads TGTGCCAGCAGTCCGCCTAGCACTGAAGCTTTCTTT.

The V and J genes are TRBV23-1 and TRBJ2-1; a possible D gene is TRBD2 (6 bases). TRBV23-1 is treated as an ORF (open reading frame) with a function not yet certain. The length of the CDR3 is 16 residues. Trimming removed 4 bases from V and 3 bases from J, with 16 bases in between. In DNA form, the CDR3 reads TGCGCCAGCAGTCCTGGTCCCGGGACTGTCTACAATGAGCAGTTCTTC. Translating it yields CASSPGPGTVYNEQFF.

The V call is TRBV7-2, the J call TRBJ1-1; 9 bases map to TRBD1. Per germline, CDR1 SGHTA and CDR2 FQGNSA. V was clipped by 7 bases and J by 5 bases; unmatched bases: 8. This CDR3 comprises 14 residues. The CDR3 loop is CASTRDRVRTEAFF. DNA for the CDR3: TGTGCCAGCACCAGGGACAGGGTAAGGACTGAAGCTTTCTTT.

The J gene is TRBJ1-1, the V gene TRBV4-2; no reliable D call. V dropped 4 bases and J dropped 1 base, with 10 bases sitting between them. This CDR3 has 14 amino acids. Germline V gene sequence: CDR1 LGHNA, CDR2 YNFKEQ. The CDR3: CASSPEEGNTEAFF. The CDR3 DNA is TGTGCCAGCAGCCCAGAGGAGGGGAACACTGAAGCTTTCTTT.

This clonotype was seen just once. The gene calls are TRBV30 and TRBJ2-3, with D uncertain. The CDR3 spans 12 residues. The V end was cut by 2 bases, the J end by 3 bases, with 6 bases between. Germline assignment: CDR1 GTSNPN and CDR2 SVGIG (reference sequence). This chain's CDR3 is CAWSPWTDTQYF. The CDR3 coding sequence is TGTGCCTGGAGTCCATGGACAGATACGCAGTATTTT. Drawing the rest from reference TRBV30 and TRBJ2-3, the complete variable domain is SQTIHQWPATLVQPVGSPLSLECTVEGTSNPNLYWYRQAAGRGLQLLFYSVGIGQISSEVPQNLSASRPQDRQFILSSKKLLLSDSGFYLCAWSPWTDTQYFGPGTRLTVL.

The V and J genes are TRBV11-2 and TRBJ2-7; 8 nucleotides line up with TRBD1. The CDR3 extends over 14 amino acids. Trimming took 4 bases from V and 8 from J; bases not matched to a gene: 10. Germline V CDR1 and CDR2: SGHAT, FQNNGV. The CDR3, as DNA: TGTGCCAGCAGCTCCCTGAGGGACAGGCTTCAGCAGTACTTC. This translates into CASSSLRDRLQQYF. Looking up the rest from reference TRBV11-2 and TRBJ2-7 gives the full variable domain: EAGVAQSPRYKIIEKRQSVAFWCNPISGHATLYWYQQILGQGPKLLIQFQNNGVVDDSQLPKDRFSAERLKGVDSTLKIQPAKLEDSAVYLCASSSLRDRLQQYFGPGTRLTVT.

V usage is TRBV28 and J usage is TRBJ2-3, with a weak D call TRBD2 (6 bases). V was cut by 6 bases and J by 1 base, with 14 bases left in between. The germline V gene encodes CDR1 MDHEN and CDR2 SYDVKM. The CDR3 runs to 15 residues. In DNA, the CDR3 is TGTGCCAGCAGAAATAGCGGTCTCGGCACAGATACGCAGTATTTT. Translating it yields CASRNSGLGTDTQYF.

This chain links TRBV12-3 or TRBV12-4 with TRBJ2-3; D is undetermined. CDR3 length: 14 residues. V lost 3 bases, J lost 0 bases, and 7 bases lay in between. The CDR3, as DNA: TGTGCCAGCAGTTTTATCGGGAGCACAGATACGCAGTATTTT. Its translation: CASSFIGSTDTQYF.

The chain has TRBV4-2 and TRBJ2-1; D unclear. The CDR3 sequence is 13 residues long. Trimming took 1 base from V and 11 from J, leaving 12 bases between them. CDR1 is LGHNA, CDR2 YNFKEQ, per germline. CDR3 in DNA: TGTGCCAGCAGCCAAGTGATTGGGGATAAGCAGTTCTTC. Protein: CASSQVIGDKQFF.

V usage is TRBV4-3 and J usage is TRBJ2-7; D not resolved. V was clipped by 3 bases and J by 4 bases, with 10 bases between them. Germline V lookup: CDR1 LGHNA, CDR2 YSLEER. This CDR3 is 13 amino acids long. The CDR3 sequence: CASSQRLSYEQYF. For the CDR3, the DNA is TGCGCCAGCAGCCAGAGGTTATCGTACGAGCAGTACTTC.

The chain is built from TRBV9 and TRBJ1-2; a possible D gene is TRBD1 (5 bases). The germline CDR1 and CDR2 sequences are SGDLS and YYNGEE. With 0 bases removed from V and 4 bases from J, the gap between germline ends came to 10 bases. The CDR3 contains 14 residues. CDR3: CASSVDTGSYGYTF. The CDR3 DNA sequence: TGTGCCAGCAGCGTAGATACAGGAAGCTATGGCTACACCTTC. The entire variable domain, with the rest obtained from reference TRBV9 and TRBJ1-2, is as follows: DSGVTQTPKHLITATGQRVTLRCSPRSGDLSVYWYQQSLDQGLQFLIQYYNGEERAKGNILERFSAQQFPDLHSELNLSSLELGDSALYFCASSVDTGSYGYTFGSGTRLTVV.

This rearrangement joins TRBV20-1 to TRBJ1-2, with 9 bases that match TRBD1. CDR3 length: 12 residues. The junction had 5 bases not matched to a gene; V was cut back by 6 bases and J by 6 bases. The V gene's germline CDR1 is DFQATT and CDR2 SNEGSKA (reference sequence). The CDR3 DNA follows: TGCAGTGCAAGGACAGGGGAGGATGGCTACACCTTC. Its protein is CSARTGEDGYTF.

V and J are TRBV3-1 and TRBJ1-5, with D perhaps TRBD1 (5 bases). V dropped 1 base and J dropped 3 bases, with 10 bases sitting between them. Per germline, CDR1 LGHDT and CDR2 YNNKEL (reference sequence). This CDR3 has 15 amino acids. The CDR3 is CASSQGGQVNQPQHF. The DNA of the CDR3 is TGTGCCAGCAGCCAAGGGGGCCAGGTCAATCAGCCCCAGCATTTT.

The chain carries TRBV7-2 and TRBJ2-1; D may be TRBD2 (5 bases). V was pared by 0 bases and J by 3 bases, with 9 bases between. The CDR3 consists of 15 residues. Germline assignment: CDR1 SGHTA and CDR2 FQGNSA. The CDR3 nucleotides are TGTGCCAGCAGCTTAGCGTGGGAGAACTACAATGAGCAGTTCTTC. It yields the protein CASSLAWENYNEQFF.

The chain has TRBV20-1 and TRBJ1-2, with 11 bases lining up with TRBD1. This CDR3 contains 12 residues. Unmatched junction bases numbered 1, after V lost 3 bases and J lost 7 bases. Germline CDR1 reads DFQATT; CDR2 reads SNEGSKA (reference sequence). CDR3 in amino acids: CSARGTGGGYTF. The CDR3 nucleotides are TGCAGTGCTAGGGGGACAGGGGGTGGCTACACCTTC.

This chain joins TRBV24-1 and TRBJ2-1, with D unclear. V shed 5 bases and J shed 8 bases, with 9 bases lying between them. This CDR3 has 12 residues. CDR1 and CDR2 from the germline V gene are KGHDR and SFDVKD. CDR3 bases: TGTGCCACCAGTGGAGGTGGGCATGAGCAGTTCTTC. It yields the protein CATSGGGHEQFF.

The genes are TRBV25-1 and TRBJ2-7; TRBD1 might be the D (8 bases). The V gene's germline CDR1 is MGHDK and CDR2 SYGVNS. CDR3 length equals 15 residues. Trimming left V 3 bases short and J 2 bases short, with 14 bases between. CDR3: CASSDDRGGPYEQYF. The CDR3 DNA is TGTGCCAGCAGTGATGACAGGGGAGGGCCCTACGAGCAGTACTTC.

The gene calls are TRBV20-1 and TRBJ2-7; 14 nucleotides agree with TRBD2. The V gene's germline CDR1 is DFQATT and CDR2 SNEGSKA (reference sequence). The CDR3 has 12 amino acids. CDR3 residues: CATSGRDYEQYF. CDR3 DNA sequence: TGCGCGACTAGCGGGAGGGACTACGAGCAGTACTTC.

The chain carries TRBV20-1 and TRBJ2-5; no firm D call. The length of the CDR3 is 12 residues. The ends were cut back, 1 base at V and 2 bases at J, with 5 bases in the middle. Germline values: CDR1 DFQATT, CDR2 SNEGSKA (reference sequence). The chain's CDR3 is CSARVGQETQYF. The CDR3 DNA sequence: TGCAGTGCTAGAGTCGGGCAAGAGACCCAGTACTTC.

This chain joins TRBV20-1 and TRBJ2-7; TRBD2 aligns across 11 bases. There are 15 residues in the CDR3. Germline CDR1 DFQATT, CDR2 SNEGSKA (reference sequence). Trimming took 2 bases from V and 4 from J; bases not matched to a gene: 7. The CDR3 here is CSARIPLAGVYEQYF. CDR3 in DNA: TGCAGTGCTAGAATCCCACTAGCGGGGGTATACGAGCAGTACTTC.

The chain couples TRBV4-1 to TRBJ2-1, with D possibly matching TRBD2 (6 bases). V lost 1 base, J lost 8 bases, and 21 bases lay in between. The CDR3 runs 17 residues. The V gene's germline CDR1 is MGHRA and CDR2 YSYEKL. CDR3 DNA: TGCGCCAGCAGCCAAGGACCGGGACTTATACAAGTCGATGAGCAGTTCTTC. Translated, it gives CASSQGPGLIQVDEQFF.

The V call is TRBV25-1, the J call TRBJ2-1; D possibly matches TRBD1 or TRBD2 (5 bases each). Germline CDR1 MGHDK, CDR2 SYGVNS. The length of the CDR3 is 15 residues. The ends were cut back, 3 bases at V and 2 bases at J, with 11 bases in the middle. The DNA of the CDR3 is TGTGCCAGCAGTGACTCAGGGAGCCCCTACAATGAGCAGTTCTTC. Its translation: CASSDSGSPYNEQFF.

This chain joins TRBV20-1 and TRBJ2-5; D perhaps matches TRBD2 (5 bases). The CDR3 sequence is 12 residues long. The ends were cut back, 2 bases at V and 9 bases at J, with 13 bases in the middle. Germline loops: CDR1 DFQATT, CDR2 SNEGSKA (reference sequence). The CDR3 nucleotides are TGCAGTGCTAGAACCGGGGTTGAGGCCCAGTACTTC. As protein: CSARTGVEAQYF.

DNA of the CDR3: TGCGCCAGCAGCATGGGCAGTGTGAGCGGGGCGGGAGAGACCCAGTACTTC. As protein: CASSMGSVSGAGETQYF. V gene TRBV5-1 combines with J gene TRBJ2-5, with 7 bases that match TRBD2. Germline values: CDR1 SGHRS, CDR2 YFSETQ. The CDR3 is 17 residues long. V lost 4 bases and J lost 4; bases outside the gene matches: 16.

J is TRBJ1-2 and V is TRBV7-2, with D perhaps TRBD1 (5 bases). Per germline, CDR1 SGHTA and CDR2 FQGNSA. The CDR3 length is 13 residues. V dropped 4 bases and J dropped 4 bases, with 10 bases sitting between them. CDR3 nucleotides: TGTGCCAGCAGCTCGGACAATCGCTATGGCTACACCTTC. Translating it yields CASSSDNRYGYTF. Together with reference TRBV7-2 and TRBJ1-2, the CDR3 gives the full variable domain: GAGVSQSPSNKVTEKGKDVELRCDPISGHTALYWYRQSLGQGLEFLIYFQGNSAPDKSGLPSDRFSAERTGGSVSTLTIQRTQQEDSAVYLCASSSDNRYGYTFGSGTRLTVV.

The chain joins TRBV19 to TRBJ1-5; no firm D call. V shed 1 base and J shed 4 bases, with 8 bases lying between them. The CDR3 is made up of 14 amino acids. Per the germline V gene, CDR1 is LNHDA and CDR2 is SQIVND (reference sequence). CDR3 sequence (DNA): TGTGCCAGTAGTATAGCGTACGGAAATCAGCCCCAGCATTTT. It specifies CASSIAYGNQPQHF.

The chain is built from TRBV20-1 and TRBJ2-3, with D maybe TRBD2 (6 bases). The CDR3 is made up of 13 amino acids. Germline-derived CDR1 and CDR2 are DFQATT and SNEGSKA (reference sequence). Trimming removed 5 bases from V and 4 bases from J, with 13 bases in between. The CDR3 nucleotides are TGCAGTGCTCCGGGAGAGGGGCCAGATACGCAGTATTTT. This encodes CSAPGEGPDTQYF.

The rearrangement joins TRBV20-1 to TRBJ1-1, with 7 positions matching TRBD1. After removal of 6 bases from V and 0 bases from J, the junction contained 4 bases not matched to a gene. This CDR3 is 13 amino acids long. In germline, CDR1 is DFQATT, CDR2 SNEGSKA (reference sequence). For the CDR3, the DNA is TGCAGTGCATTGGGACAGTTGAACACTGAAGCTTTCTTT. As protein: CSALGQLNTEAFF.

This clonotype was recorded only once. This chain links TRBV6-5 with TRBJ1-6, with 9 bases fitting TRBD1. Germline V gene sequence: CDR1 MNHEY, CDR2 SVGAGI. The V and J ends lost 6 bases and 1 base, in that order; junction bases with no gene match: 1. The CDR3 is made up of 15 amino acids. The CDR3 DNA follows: TGTGCCAGCAGGGGACAGGGTTCCTATAATTCACCCCTCCACTTT. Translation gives CASRGQGSYNSPLHF.